This entry lists 2 T cell receptor beta chains sequenced from one sample in a study of identical twins. TCRdb reprocessed the 5' RACE reads via MiXCR and lists one record per CDR3 protein. The profile shows about 220,000 distinct CDR3 sequences, around 8% of them singletons. The data also belong to a second study, concerning yellow fever vaccine responses in identical twins.

The specimen sequenced was memory (CD45RO+) T cells sorted from blood. These receptors all come from a woman aged 18-29 years in good health.

This clonotype was counted at least ten times. The CDR3 DNA sequence: TGTGCCAGCAGCTTAGTTAAATCTCCTAGGGCGGGCACAGATACGCAGTATTTT. Translation: CASSLVKSPRAGTDTQYF. This chain connects TRBV7-8 to TRBJ2-3, with D unresolved. The length of the CDR3 is 18 residues. Per the germline V gene, CDR1 is SGHVS and CDR2 is FQNEAQ. V lost 1 base, J lost 1 base, and 18 bases lay in between.

This clonotype was found a few times. V and J are TRBV7-2 and TRBJ2-4, with D unresolved. CDR3 length equals 16 residues. The V gene's germline CDR1 is SGHTA and CDR2 FQGNSA. Trimming stripped 6 bases from V and 2 bases from J, with 17 bases between. DNA of the CDR3: TGTGCCAGCAGTTCGGACCCGACTGAACCCAAAAACATTCAGTACTTC. Translation: CASSSDPTEPKNIQYF.